One TCR beta chain is described in this entry. Antigen unknown. Both 60 Vbeta primers and 13 Jbeta primers went into the PCR. Assay: immunoSEQ multiplex PCR; the TCRdb copy retains only in-frame clones and omits some. The repertoire table contains 80,000 to 100,000 clones. The sample belongs to a study of cytomegalovirus exposure and HLA in healthy donors. CDR1 MNHNS and CDR2 SASEGT come from the germline V gene. The V gene lost 1 base and the J gene lost 2 bases, with 13 bases spanning the gap. CDR3 length: 16 amino acids. Notes on the study in general: There were fewer than 200 TCR beta chains listed as cytomegalovirus-associated. Some highly shared sequence variants likely arose as a pipeline artifact. A later analysis found most CMV-associated TCR beta chains apparently HLA-restricted.

This sequence was found in a woman aged 30 to 39 in good health and CMV-seronegative. The sequenced material came from PBMCs. The chain uses TRBV6-1 and TRBJ2-3; D perhaps matches TRBD2 (6 bases). The CDR3 nucleotides read TGTGCCAGCAGTGAAGGGTCGGGGGACTTCACAGATACGCAGTATTTT. Amino acids: CASSEGSGDFTDTQYF.